This is a list of T cell receptor beta chains from one sample in a study of CD8 T cells in ankylosing spondylitis. TCRdb reanalysed the 5' RACE reads using MiXCR and keeps one entry per CDR3 protein. There are under 400,000 distinct CDR3 sequences in the sample; roughly 12% occur only once, and 9.1% lies in the top ten. Sequencing was done on a sample of blood, either unsorted or a sorted T cell fraction (not recorded which). Every receptor here comes from a female donor with ankylosing spondylitis or in good health (not recorded which). Each CDR3 is given with its conserved first and last residue. Fields, in order: J gene, D gene, clone size, V gene, CDR3 DNA, CDR3 protein. D genes are given only for firm matches. The size of a clone is reported for some rows only, either as once, few or many, or as a class for expanded clones.

TRBJ2-7,-,-,TRBV20-1,TGCAGTGCTAGGGACCGTATTTGGACTCCCTACGAGCAGTACTTC,CSARDRIWTPYEQYF
TRBJ1-1,-,-,TRBV12-3/TRBV12-4,TGTGCCAGCAACACCCCAGGGCGGGGAGGGCCTGAAGCTTTCTTT,CASNTPGRGGPEAFF
TRBJ2-3,TRBD2,-,TRBV20-1,TGCAGTGCTAGAGATCCGGCTAGCGGGACAGATACGCAGTATTTT,CSARDPASGTDTQYF
TRBJ2-7,TRBD1,many,TRBV15,TGTGCCACCAGCAGTCGACAGGGGAACGAGCAGTACTTC,CATSSRQGNEQYF
TRBJ1-5,-,many,TRBV20-1,TGCAGTGCTAGAGGGACACCGAGCAATCAGCCCCAGCATTTT,CSARGTPSNQPQHF
TRBJ2-1,-,few,TRBV28,TGTGCCAGCAGTAAGAGGCTAGCGTTGAATTATGAGCAGTTCTTC,CASSKRLALNYEQFF
TRBJ1-5,TRBD1,few,TRBV11-2,TGTGCCAGCAGCCGACAGGGACAGGGTAGCAATCAGCCCCAGCATTTT,CASSRQGQGSNQPQHF
TRBJ2-1,TRBD2,many,TRBV2,TGTGCCAGCAGCGAAGCCAGCGGGGGGAGTAATGAGCAGTTCTTC,CASSEASGGSNEQFF
TRBJ2-4,-,few,TRBV7-2,TGTGCCAGCAGCCCTGGACAGGGAGGGATTCAGTACTTC,CASSPGQGGIQYF
TRBJ1-5,-,few,TRBV12-3/TRBV12-4,TGTGCCAGCAGTTTAGTGGTTAGCAATCAGCCCCAGCATTTT,CASSLVVSNQPQHF
TRBJ1-2,TRBD1,-,TRBV7-8,TGTGCCAGCAGCTCCTCTTACGACAGGGGGGCTTGGGACTATGGCTACACCTTC,CASSSSYDRGAWDYGYTF